The clone carrying this TCR beta chain was seen more than once but under ten times. Its antigen is currently unknown. Germline assignment: CDR1 SGHAT and CDR2 FQDESV (reference sequence). V lost 3 bases and J lost 0; bases outside the gene matches: 5. This CDR3 spans 16 amino acids. The source of the sample is a study of T cells after yellow fever vaccination. Template switching with 5'RACE generated the TCR cDNA and added a universal primer site and UMIs. TCRdb passed the 5' RACE reads through MiXCR, listing each CDR3 protein once. The sample yields about 330,000 distinct CDR3 sequences, 8% to 9.5% seen once. Whole-study results and caveats: Once the booster was given, most primary-vaccination clones reappeared, at approximately 97% for CD4 and over 70% for CD8. Among all clonotypes, a small share was observed in both CD4 and CD8 compartments. Peak timing came faster in the weaker secondary response, day 5 versus 15.

The TCR sequence derives from a young man who received the YFV17D yellow fever vaccine. The specimen was PBMCs, collected around 45 days after the first yellow fever vaccination. The J gene is TRBJ2-3, the V gene TRBV11-1; 8 bases are a match to TRBD2. CDR3 region: CASSFPGGGSTDTQYF. In DNA, the CDR3 is TGTGCCAGCAGCTTTCCCGGCGGGGGGAGCACAGATACGCAGTATTTT.